This TCR beta chain was profiled in a study of cytomegalovirus exposure and HLA in healthy donors. The study ran its PCR with 60 Vbeta and 13 Jbeta primers. Method: immunoSEQ multiplex PCR; TCRdb's copy keeps in-frame clones and lacks some. The table lists 130,000 to 150,000 clones, around 82% of them singletons, with 2.4% in the top ten. Trimming took 1 base from V and 2 from J, leaving 6 bases between them. Germline V gene lookup returns CDR1 LNHNV and CDR2 YYDKDF (reference sequence). CDR3 length: 13 residues. The V and J genes are TRBV15 and TRBJ2-7; D uncertain. Sequenced material: PBMCs. This receptor was taken from a woman aged 18-29 years in good health and CMV-seropositive. Written as DNA, the CDR3 is TGTGCCACCAGCAGAGTTGGGCCCTACGAGCAGTACTTC. Protein sequence: CATSRVGPYEQYF.